This T cell receptor (beta chain) stems from a study of human T cells and chemical hapten exposure. Study-level points and caveats: Expanded TCR counts at PT1 were positively correlated with the patch test score.

The time point: patch test 3, about 24 weeks after DPC sensitization. Treatment specified: therapeutic diphenylcyclopropenone sensitization with weekly scalp DPC. Participating donors were patients with alopecia, aged 18 to 70 years, considered appropriate candidates for DPC. This clonotype was recorded a few times. The antigen is undetermined. V lost 5 bases and J 10 bases, leaving 12 bases between the germline ends. CDR3 length: 12 residues. TCRdb reprocessed the RACE reads via MiXCR and lists one record per CDR3 protein. The sample lists approximately 160,000 distinct CDR3 sequences, about 30% occurring once.

This chain links TRBV12-3 or TRBV12-4 with TRBJ2-1; tentatively, D is TRBD1 (6 bases). The material was whole blood, obtained in connection with sensitization to the hapten diphenylcyclopropenone (DPC). The TCR sequence derives from a woman aged 18 to 35 with alopecia areata. Some clones in this sample may be carry-over from other donors' samples. CDR3 amino acids: CASSGQFREQFF. CDR3 DNA sequence: TGTGCCAGCAGTGGACAGTTTCGCGAGCAGTTCTTC.